These T cell receptor beta chains were read from a single sample in a study of cytomegalovirus exposure and HLA in healthy donors. The table came from immunoSEQ multiplex PCR; TCRdb's copy has only in-frame clones and leaves some out. Of more than 150,000 clones listed, around 82% are singletons. The sequenced sample consisted of PBMCs. Every receptor here comes from a woman in her 30s in good health and CMV-seropositive. The CDR3 runs from the conserved cysteine through the conserved F or W. The order of the fields is D gene, clone size, J gene, V gene, CDR3 protein, CDR3 DNA. The D gene is left open where the match is weak. Expanded clones are given a class, and other clones once, few, many or no size at all.

TRBD1 - TRBJ2-2 TRBV30 CAWSAFGQGLSTGELFF TGTGCCTGGAGTGCTTTCGGACAGGGGCTTAGCACCGGGGAGCTGTTTTTT
TRBD2 few TRBJ2-1 TRBV7-6 CASSILAGPGNEQFF TGTGCCAGCAGCATACTAGCGGGGCCGGGCAATGAGCAGTTCTTC
TRBD1 - TRBJ1-4 TRBV2 CASRYPGQGKEKLFF TGTGCCAGCAGATACCCGGGACAGGGTAAAGAAAAACTGTTTTTT
TRBD1 - TRBJ1-6 TRBV30 CAWSGGWTGTSPSGSPLHF TGTGCCTGGAGTGGGGGGTGGACAGGAACCTCTCCCTCGGGTTCACCCCTCCACTTT
- - TRBJ2-7 TRBV27 CASSLGSPYEQYF TGTGCCAGCAGTTTGGGCAGTCCCTACGAGCAGTACTTC
- - TRBJ2-3 TRBV5-1 CASSSSFTDTQYF TGCGCCAGCAGCTCTTCGTTCACAGATACGCAGTATTTT
- - TRBJ2-7 TRBV6-5 CASSYSKPGAYEQYF TGTGCCAGCAGTTACTCGAAGCCGGGGGCCTACGAGCAGTACTTC
- - TRBJ2-1 TRBV4-3 CASSQEGKGDNEQFF TGCGCCAGCAGCCAAGAAGGTAAGGGAGACAATGAGCAGTTCTTC
- once TRBJ2-2 TRBV30 CAWSWLQGSPNTGELFF TGTGCCTGGAGTTGGTTACAGGGATCTCCGAACACCGGGGAGCTGTTTTTT
TRBD1 - TRBJ2-7 TRBV7-2 CASSPNPSRGRGSYEQYF TGTGCCAGCAGCCCGAATCCTTCCAGGGGGCGCGGCTCCTACGAGCAGTACTTC
TRBD1 - TRBJ1-1 TRBV6-5 CASSETGTANTEAFF TGTGCCAGCAGCGAAACCGGGACAGCAAACACTGAAGCTTTCTTT
- - TRBJ1-6 TRBV9 CASSMEPRLPLHF TGTGCCAGCAGCATGGAGCCGAGACTCCCCCTCCACTTT
TRBD1 - TRBJ1-1 TRBV11-1 CASSFQQGSNTEAFF TGTGCCAGCAGCTTCCAACAGGGGTCGAACACTGAAGCTTTCTTT
- - TRBJ1-2 TRBV7-9 CASSPNLGDYGYTF TGTGCCAGCAGCCCAAATCTCGGGGATTATGGCTACACCTTC
TRBD2 - TRBJ2-1 TRBV10-3 CAISEPRGGGGGNEQFF TGTGCCATCAGTGAGCCAAGGGGCGGGGGGGGCGGCAATGAGCAGTTCTTC
TRBD2 - TRBJ2-5 TRBV11-2 CASSLSTPSAGGRETQYF TGTGCCAGCAGCCTATCGACACCATCCGCGGGGGGCCGAGAGACCCAGTACTTC
TRBD2 - TRBJ2-3 TRBV10-3 CAISDLAGGPDTQYF TGTGCCATCAGTGATCTAGCGGGGGGGCCGGATACGCAGTATTTT
TRBD1 - TRBJ1-2 TRBV6-4 CASTPGQGNYGYTF TGTGCCAGCACACCGGGACAGGGAAACTATGGCTACACCTTC
TRBD1 - TRBJ1-4 TRBV7-9 CASSSRTGSEKLFF TGTGCCAGCAGCTCTCGGACAGGGAGTGAAAAACTGTTTTTT
- - TRBJ1-1 TRBV4-3 CASSPPGGNTEAFF TGCGCCAGCAGCCCCCCGGGGGGGAACACTGAAGCTTTCTTT
TRBD2 - TRBJ2-7 TRBV2 CASSEGRLLAGSEQYF TGTGCCAGCAGTGAAGGCAGGTTACTAGCGGGGAGCGAGCAGTACTTC
- - TRBJ2-2 TRBV27 CATTTRKNTGELFF TGTGCCACCACCACTAGAAAAAACACCGGGGAGCTGTTTTTT
- - TRBJ2-3 TRBV9 CASSVAPLGGPDTQYF TGTGCCAGCAGCGTAGCTCCCCTTGGGGGCCCAGATACGCAGTATTTT
- few TRBJ2-3 TRBV5-1 CASSLGGPSTDTQYF TGCGCCAGCAGCTTGGGGGGCCCCAGCACAGATACGCAGTATTTT
TRBD1 - TRBJ2-2 TRBV25-1 CASSVQGKAGELFF TGTGCCAGCAGTGTACAGGGGAAGGCCGGGGAGCTGTTTTTT
- - TRBJ2-5 TRBV9 CASSVGATEQETQYF TGTGCCAGCAGCGTAGGGGCAACAGAACAAGAGACCCAGTACTTC